This entry is about one T cell receptor beta chain. Its antigen remains unidentified. The sample comes from a study of T cell clones after liver transplantation. The overall study: Liver transplant recipients had immunosuppression withdrawal attempted within 2 years. Study-wide points: Compared with third party-reactive sequences, donor-reactive ones declined more, independent of withdrawal success. These preliminary findings come from unstandardized post-transplant sampling times. Graft donor-reactive T cells possibly entered the graft instead of undergoing deletion.

TCRdb's copy holds only in-frame clones and misses some; the assay was immunoSEQ multiplex PCR. The sample shows 35,000 to 45,000 clones, 85% to 90% of them seen only once. The sequence came from a human patient who received a liver transplant. Some T cells may be graft donor cells. The source was CD4+ T cells from blood, collected 24 months after liver transplant.

CDR3 DNA sequence: TGTGCCATCAGTGATGGGACACTAAGAAGTCAGCCCCAGCATTTT. It specifies CAISDGTLRSQPQHF. The chain recombines TRBV10-3 with TRBJ1-5; maybe TRBD1 (6 bases). CDR3 length: 15 residues. The V end was cut by 3 bases, the J end by 6 bases, with 15 bases between. The germline V gene encodes CDR1 ENHRY and CDR2 SYGVKD.